These 12 T cell receptor beta chains were sequenced from one sample in a study of CD8 T cell repertoires and HIV-1 epitope variants. Assay used: immunoSEQ multiplex PCR; TCRdb lists only in-frame clones, some missing. The sample lists 4,000 or so clones, over 55% occurring once. Their antigens are not known. Sequencing was carried out using cultured CD8+ T cells derived from PBMCs. The receptor source for this set is a male donor with HIV.

The chain combines TRBV5-1 with TRBJ2-7; D gene ambiguous. With 0 bases removed from V and 0 bases from J, the gap between germline ends came to 19 bases. Germline lookup yields CDR1 SGHRS and CDR2 YFSETQ. The CDR3 runs 18 residues. The CDR3 reads CASSLALSLTSSSYEQYF. CDR3 DNA: TGCGCCAGCAGCTTGGCCTTATCTTTAACATCGTCCTCCTACGAGCAGTACTTC.

The gene calls are TRBV7-8 and TRBJ2-7, with a weak D call TRBD1 (6 bases). Germline loops: CDR1 SGHVS, CDR2 FQNEAQ. The length of the CDR3 is 15 residues. The V and J ends lost 5 bases and 0 bases respectively, with 14 bases between them. The CDR3 loop reads CASSPRQASSYEQYF. The DNA for the CDR3 is TGTGCCAGCAGCCCCCGACAGGCGAGCTCCTACGAGCAGTACTTC.

This clone is labeled large. The V call is TRBV7-9, the J call TRBJ1-1; perhaps TRBD1 as D (6 bases). This CDR3 contains 17 residues. Germline V lookup: CDR1 SEHNR, CDR2 FQNEAQ (reference sequence). V dropped 5 bases and J dropped 5 bases, with 24 bases sitting between them. The CDR3 is CASSPRGMGASRTEAFF. For the CDR3, the DNA is TGTGCCAGCAGCCCCCGGGGGATGGGGGCATCGAGAACTGAAGCTTTCTTT. The variable domain in full, with the rest retrieved from reference TRBV7-9 and TRBJ1-1, is DTGVSQNPRHKITKRGQNVTFRCDPISEHNRLYWYRQTLGQGPEFLTYFQNEAQLEKSRLLSDRFSAERPKGSFSTLEIQRTEQGDSAMYLCASSPRGMGASRTEAFFGQGTRLTVV.

This sequence joins TRBV5-6 and TRBJ1-5, with TRBD1 matching over 7 bases. The germline CDR1 and CDR2 sequences are SGHDT and YYEEEE. V dropped 4 bases and J dropped 4; count of bases not matched to a gene: 5. The CDR3 is 14 amino acids. The CDR3 here is CASSLGQINQPQHF. The CDR3 DNA reads TGTGCCAGCAGCCTGGGACAGATTAATCAGCCCCAGCATTTT.

This clone was observed a handful of times. V gene TRBV28 combines with J gene TRBJ1-2; D not resolved. Trimming removed 2 bases from V and 8 bases from J, with 18 bases in between. The CDR3 is made up of 15 amino acids. CDR1 MDHEN and CDR2 SYDVKM come from the germline V gene. The CDR3 region is CASSLEGYPLWGYTF. In DNA form, the CDR3 reads TGTGCCAGCAGTTTAGAAGGGTACCCACTTTGGGGCTACACCTTC.

In its sample, this clone was seen a few times. The V and J genes are TRBV27 and TRBJ2-5, with 9 bases fitting TRBD2. Per germline, CDR1 MNHEY and CDR2 SMNVEV (reference sequence). After removal of 7 bases from V and 4 bases from J, the junction contained 7 bases not matched to a gene. CDR3 size: 14 residues. This CDR3 reads CASTSAGGSETQYF. As DNA, the CDR3 is TGTGCCAGCACTTCAGCGGGGGGATCAGAGACCCAGTACTTC.

This clone was found a few times. This chain joins TRBV10-1 and TRBJ2-5, with TRBD1 matching 11 bases. CDR3 length equals 14 residues. J gave up 2 bases and V 6 bases, and 2 bases lay outside the gene matches. CDR1 and CDR2 (germline): WNHNN, SYGVQD (reference sequence). The CDR3 spells CASSRDRGQETQYF. CDR3 DNA sequence: TGCGCCAGCAGCCGGGACAGGGGGCAAGAGACCCAGTACTTC.

This clone has more than one count but fewer than ten. The CDR3 reads CASSSGQAGYTF. In nucleotides, the CDR3 is TGTGCCAGCAGCTCCGGACAAGCTGGCTACACCTTC. The chain combines TRBV7-9 with TRBJ1-2; tentative D call: TRBD1 (5 bases). Germline V gene lookup returns CDR1 SEHNR and CDR2 FQNEAQ (reference sequence). The CDR3 is 12 residues long. V was shortened by 4 bases and J by 7 bases, with 10 bases between the two germline ends.

This rearrangement joins TRBV5-5 to TRBJ2-7; D is perhaps TRBD2 (7 bases). The ends were cut back, 1 base at V and 5 bases at J, with 13 bases in the middle. This CDR3 is 14 amino acids long. The germline CDR1 and CDR2 sequences are SGHKS and YYEKEE (reference sequence). CDR3 amino acids: CASSLLGGVHEQYF. For the CDR3, the DNA is TGTGCCAGCAGCTTGTTAGGGGGGGTCCACGAGCAGTACTTC.

The chain couples TRBV10-2 to TRBJ2-3; unclear D gene. Germline CDR1 reads WSHSY; CDR2 reads SAAADI. V gave up 0 bases and J gave up 2 bases, with 6 bases separating them. There are 14 residues in the CDR3. In DNA form, the CDR3 reads TGCGCCAGCAGTGAGTCGTCCTTCACAGATACGCAGTATTTT. Residues: CASSESSFTDTQYF.

This clone appeared a single time. The rearrangement links TRBV29-1 to TRBJ2-7; 9 nucleotides match TRBD1. V shed 5 bases and J 4 bases; nucleotides not matched to a gene: 9. Germline CDR1 SQVTM, CDR2 ANQGSEA. The CDR3 length is 14 residues. CDR3 region: CSVLLGTGLYEQYF. CDR3 bases: TGCAGCGTTTTGCTCGGGACAGGGTTGTACGAGCAGTACTTC.

V usage is TRBV5-1 and J usage is TRBJ2-5; perhaps D is TRBD1 or TRBD2 (5 bases each). The germline V gene has CDR1 SGHRS and CDR2 YFSETQ. The CDR3 contains 13 residues. Trimming pared 4 bases from V and 5 bases from J, leaving 12 bases between. The CDR3 DNA is TGCGCCAGCAGCCGGGACCTGGGGGAGACCCAGTACTTC. Translated: CASSRDLGETQYF.